The T cell receptor beta chain described here comes from a study of cytomegalovirus exposure and HLA in healthy donors. In the case of this clone: What it binds is unknown.

Primers included in the PCR were 60 Vbeta and 13 Jbeta primers. Generated by immunoSEQ multiplex PCR, the TCRdb table keeps only in-frame clones and is missing some. The sample lists more than 95,000 clones, about a sixth occurring once. With V trimmed by 11 bases and J by 1 base, 13 bases remained unmatched. The CDR3 is 15 amino acids. The germline V gene has CDR1 MDHEN and CDR2 SYDVKM. General study results and limits: There were reportedly fewer N-insertions in an Asian-associated ancestry cluster than the roughly 610-donor mean, in a later analysis. About 87% or about 30% of the time was how often most TCR beta V segments were productive, according to an earlier analysis. What a later analysis showed was that several of the most significant clusters appeared linked to common viral pathogens. Per a later analysis, fewer than 20,000 TCR beta sequences showed association with HLA alleles at 0.05 false discovery rate.

The source of this sequence is a female donor in good health and CMV-seropositive. The genes are TRBV28 and TRBJ2-5, with 7 bases aligning to TRBD1. Sequences were obtained from PBMCs. The chain's CDR3 is CASTPPGTVQETQYF. The DNA for the CDR3 is TGTGCCTCTACCCCTCCGGGGACAGTCCAAGAGACCCAGTACTTC. Full variable domain (rest looked up from reference TRBV28 and TRBJ2-5): DVKVTQSSRYLVKRTGEKVFLECVQDMDHENMFWYRQDPGLGLRLIYFSYDVKMKEKGDIPEGYSVSREKKERFSLILESASTNQTSMYLCASTPPGTVQETQYFGPGTRLLVL.